These 21 T cell receptor beta chains share one sample of origin, sequenced in a study of shared clonotypes between healthy human individuals. Profiled with immunoSEQ multiplex PCR; TCRdb holds only in-frame clones, not every one. The sample has about 820,000 clones; nearly 95% are singletons. Naive CD8 populations comprised CD45RO-negative cells positively selected for CCR7, excluding terminally differentiated effector memory CD45RA+ cells. The sequenced material came from naive CD8+ T cells sorted from blood. These receptors all stem from a man under 40 in good health.

On this clone itself: Mismatch with germline at one junction end may stem from a read error. This chain uses TRBV7-7 with TRBJ2-7; 9 bases are a match to TRBD2. Germline V lookup: CDR1 SSHAT, CDR2 FNYEAQ (reference sequence). The CDR3 is 15 amino acids. CDR3 DNA: TGTGCTAGCAGCTTGGGCGCGGGACTAGCTTACGAGCAGTACTTC. Amino acids: CASSLGAGLAYEQYF.

The CDR3 sequence: CASSPYREETQYF. CDR3 in DNA: TGTGCCAGCAGCCCGTACAGGGAAGAGACCCAGTACTTC. The rearrangement uses TRBV11-3 and TRBJ2-5; maybe TRBD1 (6 bases). The CDR3 spans 13 residues. Germline assignment: CDR1 SGHNT and CDR2 YENEEA. The V and J ends lost 5 bases and 3 bases respectively, with 10 bases between them.

The rearrangement links TRBV5-1 to TRBJ2-3; no clear D gene. V gave up 1 base and J gave up 1 base, with 7 bases separating them. The CDR3 totals 14 residues. Germline assignment: CDR1 SGHRS and CDR2 YFSETQ. CDR3 nucleotide sequence: TGCGCCAGCAGCTTGAACGGAGGCACAGATACGCAGTATTTT. It is translated as CASSLNGGTDTQYF.

The chain couples TRBV5-5 to TRBJ2-7; D gene unclear. The CDR3 sequence is 16 residues long. V dropped 2 bases and J dropped 1 base, with 16 bases sitting between them. Per germline, CDR1 SGHKS and CDR2 YYEKEE (reference sequence). The CDR3 loop reads CASSFGVVDRSYEQYF. In nucleotides, the CDR3 is TGTGCCAGCAGCTTTGGGGTGGTTGATAGGTCCTACGAGCAGTACTTC.

As to this clone: The same CDR3 arises from other DNA sequences in this sample as well. The CDR3 protein is CASSVDGTGELFF. Written as DNA, the CDR3 is TGTGCCAGCAGCGTAGACGGGACAGGGGAGCTGTTTTTT. The chain couples TRBV9 to TRBJ2-2; possible D gene TRBD1, 6 bases. Trimming removed 0 bases from V and 8 bases from J, with 8 bases in between. The CDR3 covers 13 residues. Looked up from germline, CDR1 is SGDLS and CDR2 is YYNGEE.

This clone came up a few times. The chain links TRBV6-5 to TRBJ2-5; tentative D call: TRBD1 (6 bases). Germline V gene sequence: CDR1 MNHEY, CDR2 SVGAGI. The V end was cut by 5 bases, the J end by 2 bases, with 15 bases between. The CDR3 extends over 15 amino acids. CDR3 nucleotides: TGTGCCAGCAGTGCACTCAGGGGTAGTCAAGAGACCCAGTACTTC. Its translation is CASSALRGSQETQYF.

CDR3: CASSALRGRNTGELFF. CDR3 DNA: TGTGCCAGCAGCGCCTTAAGGGGGCGGAACACCGGGGAGCTGTTTTTT. V usage is TRBV5-5 and J usage is TRBJ2-2; 7 bases fit TRBD1. V dropped 4 bases and J dropped 1; count of bases not matched to a gene: 7. There are 16 residues in the CDR3. Germline V gives CDR1 SGHKS, CDR2 YYEKEE (reference sequence).

The V and J genes are TRBV4-1 and TRBJ2-1; D perhaps matches TRBD2 (5 bases). The CDR3 runs to 14 residues. Trimming shortened V by 1 base and J by 7 bases, and 11 bases separated the two germline ends. Germline loops: CDR1 MGHRA, CDR2 YSYEKL. Here the CDR3 reads CASSQGSGWNEQFF. Here the CDR3 DNA reads TGCGCCAGCAGCCAAGGATCGGGATGGAATGAGCAGTTCTTC.

The chain combines TRBV4-2 with TRBJ1-2, with 9 bases that match TRBD1. In germline, CDR1 is LGHNA, CDR2 YNFKEQ. V dropped 0 bases and J dropped 2; count of bases not matched to a gene: 7. The CDR3 loop spans 17 amino acids. CDR3 sequence reads: CASSQEATGGSNYGYTF. CDR3 nucleotide sequence: TGTGCCAGCAGCCAAGAGGCTACAGGGGGCTCGAACTATGGCTACACCTTC.

CDR3 loop: CASSVGGQGLNTGELFF. DNA of the CDR3: TGTGCCAGCAGCGTAGGGGGACAGGGACTGAACACCGGGGAGCTGTTTTTT. The rearrangement uses TRBV9 and TRBJ2-2, with 9 bases fitting TRBD1. CDR3 length: 17 amino acids. Germline V CDR1 and CDR2: SGDLS, YYNGEE. V gave up 0 bases and J gave up 1 base; unmatched junction bases: 4.

Only one count was recorded for this clone. The chain is built from TRBV4-1 and TRBJ2-2; 7 nucleotides agree with TRBD1. The CDR3 has 16 amino acids. CDR1 and CDR2 from the germline V gene are MGHRA and YSYEKL. J gave up 0 bases and V 5 bases, and 6 bases lay outside the gene matches. The DNA of the CDR3 is TGCGCCAGCAGCTCCCGACAGGGAGCGAACACCGGGGAGCTGTTTTTT. Translated: CASSSRQGANTGELFF.

The J gene is TRBJ2-1, the V gene TRBV6-1; D gene ambiguous. Germline CDR1 MNHNS, CDR2 SASEGT. There are 14 residues in the CDR3. The V and J ends lost 0 bases and 5 bases respectively, with 8 bases between them. The CDR3 sequence: CASSEAGIDNEQFF. CDR3 nucleotide sequence: TGTGCCAGCAGTGAAGCGGGGATCGACAATGAGCAGTTCTTC.

This chain connects TRBV4-3 to TRBJ2-7; 7 nucleotides agree with TRBD2. Per germline, CDR1 LGHNA and CDR2 YSLEER. J lost 3 bases, V lost 0 bases, and 5 bases had no gene match. The CDR3 consists of 15 residues. The CDR3 spells CASSQDSGSYYEQYF. The CDR3 coding sequence is TGCGCCAGCAGCCAAGATAGCGGGTCTTACTACGAGCAGTACTTC.

The genes are TRBV7-9 and TRBJ2-7, with D uncertain. Trimming removed 6 bases from V and 0 bases from J, with 18 bases in between. The CDR3 consists of 16 residues. Germline CDR1 and CDR2: SEHNR and FQNEAQ (reference sequence). The CDR3 region has the DNA TGTGCCAGCAGTTCGCCACCCGACAAGGCCTCCTACGAGCAGTACTTC. It is translated as CASSSPPDKASYEQYF.

The chain combines TRBV7-9 with TRBJ2-7; D gene unclear. V gave up 2 bases and J gave up 1 base, with 9 bases separating them. The germline V gene has CDR1 SEHNR and CDR2 FQNEAQ (reference sequence). The CDR3 contains 14 residues. CDR3: CASSLSTASYEQYF. DNA for the CDR3: TGTGCCAGCAGCTTATCGACGGCTTCCTACGAGCAGTACTTC.

The V gene is TRBV10-2, the J gene TRBJ2-3; D is unresolved. V was pared by 6 bases and J by 0 bases, with 13 bases between. CDR1 and CDR2 (germline): WSHSY, SAAADI. This CDR3 comprises 15 residues. Here the CDR3 reads CASSTPGESTDTQYF. CDR3 coding DNA: TGCGCCAGCAGCACTCCGGGCGAGAGCACAGATACGCAGTATTTT.

This clone was found once. The chain employs TRBV27 and TRBJ2-7; D perhaps matches TRBD2 (6 bases). Germline CDR1 MNHEY, CDR2 SMNVEV (reference sequence). V lost 4 bases and J 5 bases, leaving 15 bases between the germline ends. This CDR3 has 14 amino acids. Written as DNA, the CDR3 is TGTGCCAGCAGTTATTCCGGGAGTAGGCACGAGCAGTACTTC. Amino acid sequence: CASSYSGSRHEQYF.

The CDR3 here is CASSYTHRGGEAFF. As DNA, the CDR3 is TGTGCCAGCAGTTACACCCACAGAGGGGGCGAAGCTTTCTTT. The chain joins TRBV6-5 to TRBJ1-1, with 7 positions matching TRBD1. The germline gives CDR1 MNHEY, CDR2 SVGAGI. The CDR3 runs to 14 residues. V shed 2 bases and J 8 bases; nucleotides not matched to a gene: 8.

This clone showed up just once. One end of the junction varies from germline; a read error may be responsible. The rearrangement uses TRBV5-5 and TRBJ2-7; D is possibly TRBD1 (5 bases). CDR1 SGHKS and CDR2 YYEKEE come from the germline V gene (reference sequence). This CDR3 is 15 amino acids long. CDR3 sequence: CASTLRFGHNYEQYF. Written as DNA, the CDR3 is TGTGCCAGCACCTTGAGATTCGGACATAACTACGAGCAGTACTTC.

At least ten counts were recorded for this clone. This chain connects TRBV14 to TRBJ2-3, with 11 bases identical to TRBD2. CDR1 is SGHDN and CDR2 is FVKESK in the germline V gene. J was trimmed by 4 bases and V by 4 bases; bases with no gene match: 1. This CDR3 has 14 residues. CDR3 loop: CASSRGLAADTQYF. In DNA, the CDR3 is TGTGCCAGCAGCCGGGGACTAGCGGCAGATACGCAGTATTTT.

The rearrangement uses TRBV2 and TRBJ1-2; no clear D. Germline V gene data show CDR1 as SNHLY and CDR2 as FYNNEI. Trimming took off 8 bases at V and 2 bases at J, with 18 bases between the two ends. CDR3 length: 15 amino acids. This CDR3 is CASPLRIGSNYGYTF. As DNA, the CDR3 is TGTGCCAGCCCTCTTAGGATTGGGTCCAACTATGGCTACACCTTC.